The present T cell receptor beta chain was sequenced within a study of PD-L1 blockade in urothelial cancer. Study overall: The authors examined blood 3 weeks (second dose) and 6 weeks after treatment start.

The table came from immunoSEQ multiplex PCR; TCRdb's copy has only in-frame clones and leaves some out. The table shows roughly 45,000 clones, with roughly 80% occurring only once. Time point defined: peripheral blood 6 weeks after treatment start. Patients yielded 1 to 8 samples each, pretreatment and on-treatment. Between the trimmed V and J ends, which lost 1 base and 2 bases, there was a span of 6 bases. Germline lookup yields CDR1 SGHNT and CDR2 YYREEE (reference sequence). This CDR3 region has 13 residues. V usage is TRBV5-4 and J usage is TRBJ1-2; no definite D call. The receptor comes from a man aged 65 to 85 with urothelial cancer. The sample was PBMCs, taken around atezolizumab (anti-PD-L1) treatment. The chain's CDR3 is CASSLPQNYGYTF. In nucleotides, the CDR3 is TGTGCCAGCAGCTTGCCCCAGAACTATGGCTACACCTTC.